Shown below are 5 T cell receptor beta chains from a single sample sequenced in a study of T-cell reconstitution after alpha-beta-depleted transplantation in children. Preparation of the TCRbeta library involved a method that used unique molecular identifiers. In TCRdb, the PCR reads were re-called with MiXCR into one record per CDR3 protein. The data contain about 870,000 distinct CDR3 sequences, roughly 15% of them singletons. The source was PBMCs, mostly from graft donor cells, collected 360 days after TCRalphabeta/CD19-depleted stem cell transplant. Receptor source: a male patient aged 10 to 17 who had a stem cell transplant for acute lymphoblastic leukemia, so the T cells may come from the graft donor.

Points on this clonotype: A much larger clonotype is one base distant, so this may be a read error. The CDR3 does not end in the conserved phenylalanine or tryptophan, so this is likely a read error. The J gene is TRBJ2-1, the V gene TRBV11-2, with TRBD2 identical over 9 bases. Trimming took 4 bases from V and 0 from J; bases not matched to a gene: 4. CDR1 and CDR2 from the germline V gene are SGHAT and FQNNGV. CDR3 length: 16 amino acids. CDR3 nucleotides: TGTGCCAGCAGCTCAAGACTAGCGGACTCCTACAATGAGCAGTTCTCC. It encodes CASSSRLADSYNEQFS.

Only a few counts were recorded for this clonotype. The chain joins TRBV12-3 or TRBV12-4 to TRBJ2-7, with D possibly matching TRBD1 (5 bases). The CDR3 covers 15 residues. V lost 5 bases, J lost 3 bases, and 17 bases lay in between. CDR3 in amino acids: CASSPAPTVNYEQYF. CDR3 coding DNA: TGTGCCAGCAGTCCAGCCCCGACAGTGAACTACGAGCAGTACTTC.

The chain carries TRBV5-1 and TRBJ2-1; TRBD2 matches 9 bases. CDR1 and CDR2 (germline): SGHRS, YFSETQ. This CDR3 has 16 residues. V lost 2 bases, J lost 2 bases, and 5 bases stayed unmatched. The CDR3 protein is CASSLGLANTYNEQFF. CDR3 coding DNA: TGCGCCAGCAGCTTAGGACTAGCGAATACCTACAATGAGCAGTTCTTC.

A few counts support this clonotype. This chain links TRBV28 with TRBJ2-5; 12 bases line up with TRBD1. The length of the CDR3 is 16 residues. Germline CDR1 MDHEN, CDR2 SYDVKM. Trimming at V came to 5 bases and at J to 5 bases, leaving 9 bases not matched to a gene. In DNA, the CDR3 is TGTGCCAGCAGTCCCGGGACAGGGGGCTGGTGGGAGACCCAGTACTTC. As protein: CASSPGTGGWWETQYF.

The sample holds many counts of this clonotype. This chain uses TRBV20-1 with TRBJ2-7; D not resolved. Trimming pared 0 bases from V and 2 bases from J, leaving 17 bases between. Germline CDR1 reads DFQATT; CDR2 reads SNEGSKA (reference sequence). The length of the CDR3 is 16 residues. CDR3 DNA: TGCAGTGCTAGAGATCGTTTGGTATTGCCCCCCTACGAGCAGTACTTC. Residues: CSARDRLVLPPYEQYF.